These 32 T cell receptor beta chains were all obtained from the same sample, sequenced in a study of cytomegalovirus exposure and HLA in healthy donors (dated by TCRdb to about 2017). Library prep was done by the immunoSEQ multiplex PCR assay. The multiplex PCR relied on a mix of 60 forward primers for TCR Vbeta segments and 13 reverse primers for TCR Jbeta segments. This immuneACCESS table, as held by TCRdb, lists in-frame sequences with V and J called but not all clones. Of the missing ones, under half trace to an unresolved V gene in checked studies; the others have no known cause. This sample holds some 100,000 clones; 74% were observed only once. Just over 2% of the sample rests with the top ten. Material for sequencing was PBMCs. The receptors derive from a human donor in good health.

The genes are TRBV7-9 and TRBJ2-7; no definite D call. CDR3 length equals 13 residues. The germline V gene encodes CDR1 SEHNR and CDR2 FQNEAQ (reference sequence). CDR3 in DNA: TGTTTTTTCAAGCAGAAGGCGGCATACGAGCAGTACTTC. Its translation: CFFKQKAAYEQYF. Supplemented by reference TRBV7-9 and TRBJ2-7, the full variable domain reads DTGVSQNPRHKITKRGQNVTFRCDPISEHNRLYWYRQTLGQGPEFLTYFQNEAQLEKSRLLSDRFSAERPKGSFSTLEIQRTEQGDSAMYLCFFKQKAAYEQYFGPGTRLTVT.

Worth noting for this clone: At one of its ends the junction is not consistent with the germline gene, which may arise from a read error. The CDR3 DNA reads as TGTGCCTGGTCCGGGGCAGGGGAACGAGAGGCCCAGTACTTC. Its protein is CAWSGAGEREAQYF. V usage is TRBV30 and J usage is TRBJ2-5, with D perhaps matching TRBD1 (6 bases). Germline V gene sequence: CDR1 GTSNPN, CDR2 SVGIG (reference sequence). CDR3 size: 14 residues.

V and J are TRBV30 and TRBJ1-1; TRBD1 is a possible D gene (5 bases). This CDR3 spans 15 amino acids. V was shortened by 4 bases and J by 3 bases, with 18 bases between the two germline ends. CDR1 GTSNPN and CDR2 SVGIG come from the germline V gene (reference sequence). For the CDR3, the DNA is TGTGCCTGGAACCCCCGGGTAGGGGCGGACACTGAAGCTTTCTTT. Protein sequence: CAWNPRVGADTEAFF.

The CDR3 is CASSLVGVSSEQFF. The DNA for the CDR3 is TGTGCCAGCAGCTTAGTAGGGGTCTCTTCTGAGCAGTTCTTC. This chain uses TRBV7-2 with TRBJ2-1, with D tentatively TRBD1 (5 bases). This CDR3 has 14 residues. Trimming took 1 base from V and 9 from J, leaving 13 bases between them. The germline V gene has CDR1 SGHTA and CDR2 FQGNSA.

The genes are TRBV7-6 and TRBJ2-1; D perhaps matches TRBD2 (7 bases). This CDR3 is 16 amino acids long. Germline V gene lookup returns CDR1 SGHVS and CDR2 FNYEAQ. V was shortened by 1 base and J by 5 bases, with 15 bases between the two germline ends. The DNA of the CDR3 is TGTGCCAGCAGCTTAGGCGGGGGCGGTCGAAACAATGAGCAGTTCTTC. Its translation: CASSLGGGGRNNEQFF.

The rearrangement links TRBV6-1 to TRBJ2-6; 8 bases are a match to TRBD1. V was clipped by 8 bases and J by 2 bases; unmatched bases: 5. From germline, CDR1 is MNHNS and CDR2 SASEGT. This CDR3 region has 15 residues. DNA of the CDR3: TGTGCCAGCCAGGGGGCAGGAGCTGGGGCCAACGTCCTGACTTTC. Protein sequence: CASQGAGAGANVLTF.

The J gene is TRBJ1-2, the V gene TRBV19; TRBD1 matches 8 bases. In germline, CDR1 is LNHDA, CDR2 SQIVND (reference sequence). Trimming removed 8 bases from V and 4 bases from J; junction bases left unmatched: 3. The CDR3 has 12 amino acids. The CDR3 nucleotides read TGTGCCAGTCGGGACAGGCCCTATGGCTACACCTTC. Amino acid sequence: CASRDRPYGYTF.

The rearrangement joins TRBV15 to TRBJ1-1; 7 nucleotides agree with TRBD1. Germline-derived CDR1 and CDR2 are LNHNV and YYDKDF (reference sequence). Trimming at V came to 1 base and at J to 4 bases, leaving 6 bases not matched to a gene. This CDR3 is built from 15 residues. CDR3 amino acids: CATSRGTGPSTEAFF. The CDR3 DNA reads as TGTGCCACCAGCAGAGGGACAGGTCCTTCCACTGAAGCTTTCTTT.

The chain combines TRBV30 with TRBJ2-5; D is ambiguous. The J call is in doubt because the DNA end fits TRBJ2-7 better. CDR1 is GTSNPN, CDR2 SVGIG, per germline (reference sequence). The CDR3 totals 12 residues. The DNA of the CDR3 is TGTGCCTGGAGTGTAAATTCCTACGAGCAGTACTTC. Its protein product is CAWSVNSYEQYF.

J is TRBJ1-5 and V is TRBV7-2, with D possibly TRBD1 on 6 matching bases. The germline gives CDR1 SGHTA, CDR2 FQGNSA. Trimming removed 5 bases at V and 1 base at J, with 15 bases between. The CDR3 runs 16 residues. CDR3 in DNA: TGTGCCAGCAGCACACAGGGCCTGCGAAGCAATCAGCCCCAGCATTTT. This translates into CASSTQGLRSNQPQHF.

This clone was found a few times. The V and J genes are TRBV7-6 and TRBJ1-6, with D unclear. Per the germline V gene, CDR1 is SGHVS and CDR2 is FNYEAQ. Trimming removed 0 bases at V and 7 bases at J, with 10 bases between. This CDR3 has 15 residues. CDR3 nucleotides: TGTGCCAGCAGCTTAGCGAGGGTTGGAAATTCACCCCTCCACTTT. As protein: CASSLARVGNSPLHF.

This chain links TRBV15 with TRBJ2-3; D is perhaps TRBD2 (5 bases). The length of the CDR3 is 15 residues. V was cut by 3 bases and J by 0 bases, with 10 bases left in between. CDR1 and CDR2 from the germline V gene are LNHNV and YYDKDF (reference sequence). The CDR3 is CATSSPLASTDTQYF. The DNA for the CDR3 is TGTGCCACCAGCAGCCCCCTAGCTAGCACAGATACGCAGTATTTT. Drawing the rest from reference TRBV15 and TRBJ2-3, the complete variable domain is DAMVIQNPRYQVTQFGKPVTLSCSQTLNHNVMYWYQQKSSQAPKLLFHYYDKDFNNEADTPDNFQSRRPNTSFCFLDIRSPGLGDTAMYLCATSSPLASTDTQYFGPGTRLTVL.

The chain uses TRBV5-6 and TRBJ1-1; maybe TRBD1 (6 bases). Germline V gives CDR1 SGHDT, CDR2 YYEEEE. V gave up 1 base and J gave up 7 bases, with 23 bases separating them. The CDR3 runs to 17 residues. The DNA for the CDR3 is TGTGCCAGCAGCTTGTTGGCTGTGTCAGGGGACGGGGTTGAAGCTTTCTTT. This codes for CASSLLAVSGDGVEAFF.

For the CDR3, the DNA is TGTGCCAGCTGGTCAGGGGACATCTACTACGAGCAGTACTTC. Translated, it gives CASWSGDIYYEQYF. The chain carries TRBV2 and TRBJ2-7, with TRBD1 as a possible D gene (6 bases). CDR1 is SNHLY and CDR2 is FYNNEI in the germline V gene. CDR3 length: 14 residues. V was trimmed by 8 bases and J by 3 bases, leaving 17 bases between them.

This chain links TRBV7-2 with TRBJ2-7; 9 nucleotides agree with TRBD1. With V trimmed by 5 bases and J by 0 bases, 8 bases remained unmatched. This CDR3 region has 16 residues. The germline CDR1 and CDR2 sequences are SGHTA and FQGNSA. The CDR3 DNA follows: TGTGCCAGCAGCCTCGGGGACAGGGTTAGCTCCTACGAGCAGTACTTC. Protein sequence: CASSLGDRVSSYEQYF.

The J gene is TRBJ1-1, the V gene TRBV7-9; the match to TRBD1 covers 8 bases. The CDR3 covers 15 residues. The V segment lost 1 base and the J segment 5 bases; nucleotides outside the gene matches: 6. CDR1 is SEHNR and CDR2 is FQNEAQ in the germline V gene (reference sequence). DNA for the CDR3: TGTGCCAGCAGCTTAGTCCAGGGGGCTAATACTGAAGCTTTCTTT. As protein: CASSLVQGANTEAFF.

The chain employs TRBV6-5 and TRBJ2-2, with D maybe TRBD1 (5 bases). V lost 11 bases to trimming and J lost 4 bases, with 11 bases between them. The germline V gene encodes CDR1 MNHEY and CDR2 SVGAGI. The CDR3 contains 12 residues. CDR3 sequence reads: CASGHTTGELFF. For the CDR3, the DNA is TGTGCCTCCGGACACACCACCGGGGAGCTGTTTTTT.

The J gene is TRBJ2-1, the V gene TRBV27; D might be TRBD2 (6 bases). The CDR3 contains 15 residues. Germline CDR1 and CDR2: MNHEY and SMNVEV (reference sequence). V lost 4 bases and J lost 4, with 14 bases in between. Here the CDR3 reads CASSSSGTSYNEQFF. The DNA of the CDR3 is TGTGCCAGCAGTTCCTCCGGGACTTCTTACAATGAGCAGTTCTTC.

The chain links TRBV7-8 to TRBJ2-7; 12 positions agree with TRBD1. CDR1 and CDR2 (germline): SGHVS, FQNEAQ. This CDR3 spans 13 amino acids. V dropped 5 bases and J dropped 9; count of bases not matched to a gene: 5. CDR3 coding DNA: TGTGCCAGCAGCGCCGGGACAGGGGGCGCGCAGTACTTC. Amino acids: CASSAGTGGAQYF.

The chain combines TRBV5-1 with TRBJ2-3; 13 bases are a match to TRBD2. Germline trimming cut 3 bases from V and 6 bases from J; bases unmatched to any gene: 10. CDR1 SGHRS and CDR2 YFSETQ come from the germline V gene. The length of the CDR3 is 17 residues. CDR3 DNA: TGCGCCAGCAGCTCCTATACTAGCGGGGGGGCCATGGATACGCAGTATTTT. It encodes CASSSYTSGGAMDTQYF. The full variable domain, with the rest looked up from reference TRBV5-1 and TRBJ2-3, is KAGVTQTPRYLIKTRGQQVTLSCSPISGHRSVSWYQQTPGQGLQFLFEYFSETQRNKGNFPGRFSGRQFSNSRSEMNVSTLELGDSALYLCASSSYTSGGAMDTQYFGPGTRLTVL.

This chain joins TRBV28 and TRBJ2-7; 9 positions agree with TRBD1. The CDR3 loop spans 15 amino acids. Per the germline V gene, CDR1 is MDHEN and CDR2 is SYDVKM. The V segment lost 5 bases and the J segment 3 bases; nucleotides outside the gene matches: 8. The CDR3 region is CASSRLGTGNYEQYF. Written as DNA, the CDR3 is TGTGCCAGCAGTCGGCTCGGGACAGGGAACTACGAGCAGTACTTC.

This chain joins TRBV5-1 and TRBJ2-3; 7 nucleotides line up with TRBD2. Germline V gives CDR1 SGHRS, CDR2 YFSETQ. V lost 3 bases to trimming and J lost 6 bases; unmatched junction nucleotides: 7. This CDR3 has 14 residues. CDR3 DNA sequence: TGCGCCAGCAGCTCTGGACTAGGGTCGGATACGCAGTATTTT. It translates to CASSSGLGSDTQYF.

The chain links TRBV11-2 to TRBJ2-7; unclear D gene. V was pared by 5 bases and J by 2 bases, with 13 bases between. CDR3 length equals 14 residues. The germline gives CDR1 SGHAT, CDR2 FQNNGV. CDR3 in amino acids: CASSPRVQTYEQYF. The CDR3 DNA follows: TGTGCCAGCAGCCCACGGGTCCAGACCTACGAGCAGTACTTC. The full variable domain, completed using reference TRBV11-2 and TRBJ2-7, is EAGVAQSPRYKIIEKRQSVAFWCNPISGHATLYWYQQILGQGPKLLIQFQNNGVVDDSQLPKDRFSAERLKGVDSTLKIQPAKLEDSAVYLCASSPRVQTYEQYFGPGTRLTVT.

There are a few counts of this clone. The chain couples TRBV6-5 to TRBJ2-1; D unclear. The CDR3 extends over 14 amino acids. V lost 6 bases to trimming and J lost 5 bases, with 14 bases between them. CDR1 is MNHEY and CDR2 is SVGAGI in the germline V gene. Here the CDR3 reads CASSSLNPHNEQFF. The CDR3 nucleotides are TGTGCCAGCAGCTCCCTAAACCCCCACAATGAGCAGTTCTTC.

The chain uses TRBV4-2 and TRBJ2-2, with 7 bases that match TRBD2. The CDR3 length is 17 residues. CDR1 is LGHNA and CDR2 is YNFKEQ in the germline V gene. After removal of 0 bases from V and 3 bases from J, the junction contained 7 bases not matched to a gene. The DNA of the CDR3 is TGTGCCAGCAGCCAAGATCAAGGGACTACCGACACCGGGGAGCTGTTTTTT. Protein: CASSQDQGTTDTGELFF.

The V call is TRBV6-5, the J call TRBJ2-5; a possible D gene is TRBD1 (6 bases). The V gene's germline CDR1 is MNHEY and CDR2 SVGAGI. Trimming stripped 8 bases from V and 3 bases from J, with 10 bases between. The CDR3 totals 12 residues. The CDR3 protein is CASSKGEETQYF. The CDR3 nucleotides are TGTGCCAGCTCCAAGGGGGAAGAGACCCAGTACTTC.

Comments on this clone: The identical CDR3 is also encoded by other nucleotide sequences in the sample. The J gene is TRBJ2-7, the V gene TRBV5-6, with 8 bases fitting TRBD2. The CDR3 consists of 14 residues. Trimming removed 2 bases from V and 4 bases from J; junction bases left unmatched: 5. Germline loops: CDR1 SGHDT, CDR2 YYEEEE. The CDR3 here is CASSFPGLAYEQYF. The CDR3 nucleotides read TGTGCCAGCAGCTTCCCAGGACTAGCTTACGAGCAGTACTTC. Using reference TRBV5-6 and TRBJ2-7 for the parts outside the CDR3, the full variable domain is DAGVTQSPTHLIKTRGQQVTLRCSPKSGHDTVSWYQQALGQGPQFIFQYYEEEERQRGNFPDRFSGHQFPNYSSELNVNALLLGDSALYLCASSFPGLAYEQYFGPGTRLTVT.

This sequence joins TRBV9 and TRBJ2-2; TRBD1 agrees at 10 bases. Germline V gene sequence: CDR1 SGDLS, CDR2 YYNGEE. The junction had 3 bases not matched to a gene; V was cut back by 8 bases and J by 5 bases. CDR3 length: 13 residues. CDR3 sequence reads: CASWGQGTGELFF. Written as DNA, the CDR3 is TGTGCCAGTTGGGGACAGGGGACCGGGGAGCTGTTTTTT.

This clone was recorded a few times. The chain uses TRBV6-6 and TRBJ2-7; possible D gene TRBD2, 6 bases. Germline V lookup: CDR1 MNHNY, CDR2 SVGAGI (reference sequence). Trimming took 3 bases from V and 7 from J, leaving 16 bases between them. This CDR3 region has 14 residues. CDR3 in DNA: TGTGCCAGCAGTTATGACGGCGGGGTGGTGGAGCAGTACTTC. It encodes CASSYDGGVVEQYF.

J is TRBJ2-4 and V is TRBV5-6; D unresolved. This CDR3 has 13 amino acids. V shed 7 bases and J shed 9 bases, with 17 bases lying between them. Germline V gives CDR1 SGHDT, CDR2 YYEEEE. DNA of the CDR3: TGTGCCAGCGGCCTCCGGTATTCGGGCATTCAGTACTTC. Translation gives CASGLRYSGIQYF.

V and J are TRBV5-4 and TRBJ2-3; TRBD2 aligns across 7 bases. Germline CDR1 and CDR2: SGHNT and YYREEE (reference sequence). This CDR3 has 19 residues. J gave up 4 bases and V 3 bases, and 20 bases lay outside the gene matches. The DNA for the CDR3 is TGTGCCAGCAGCTGGGGACCGACACTTCGGCGGGAGAAGGCAGATACGCAGTATTTT. Residues: CASSWGPTLRREKADTQYF.

Only a few counts were recorded for this clone. The chain combines TRBV5-6 with TRBJ2-1; no clear D. Per germline, CDR1 SGHDT and CDR2 YYEEEE. The length of the CDR3 is 15 residues. The V end was cut by 1 base, the J end by 6 bases, with 14 bases between. The CDR3 DNA follows: TGTGCCAGCAGCTTGCTAGACTCGCACCTCAATGAGCAGTTCTTC. As protein: CASSLLDSHLNEQFF.